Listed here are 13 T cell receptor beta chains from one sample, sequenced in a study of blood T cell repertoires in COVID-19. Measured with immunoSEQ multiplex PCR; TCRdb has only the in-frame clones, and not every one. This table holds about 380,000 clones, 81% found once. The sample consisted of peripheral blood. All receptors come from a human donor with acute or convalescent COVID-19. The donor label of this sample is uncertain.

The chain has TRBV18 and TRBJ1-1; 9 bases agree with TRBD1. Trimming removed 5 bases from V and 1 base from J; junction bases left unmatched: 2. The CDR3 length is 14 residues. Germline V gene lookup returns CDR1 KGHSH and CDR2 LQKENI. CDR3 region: CASSTGQGNTEAFF. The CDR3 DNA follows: TGTGCCAGCTCAACGGGACAGGGGAACACTGAAGCTTTCTTT.

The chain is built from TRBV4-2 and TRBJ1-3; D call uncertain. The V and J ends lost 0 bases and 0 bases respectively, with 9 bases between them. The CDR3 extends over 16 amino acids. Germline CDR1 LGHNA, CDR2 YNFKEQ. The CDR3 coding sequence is TGTGCCAGCAGCCAAGAGCCGCCTAGCTCTGGAAACACCATATATTTT. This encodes CASSQEPPSSGNTIYF.

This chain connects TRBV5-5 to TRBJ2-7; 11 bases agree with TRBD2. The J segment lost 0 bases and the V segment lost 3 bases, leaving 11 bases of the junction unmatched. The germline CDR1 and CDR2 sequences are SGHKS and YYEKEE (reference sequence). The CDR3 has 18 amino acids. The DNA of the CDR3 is TGTGCCAGCAGCTCGCGCCTAGCGGGGGGCCTTAGCTCCTACGAGCAGTACTTC. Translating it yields CASSSRLAGGLSSYEQYF.

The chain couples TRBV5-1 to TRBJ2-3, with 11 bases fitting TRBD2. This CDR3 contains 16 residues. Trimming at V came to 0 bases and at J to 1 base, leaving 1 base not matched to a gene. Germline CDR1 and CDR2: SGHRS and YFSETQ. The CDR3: CASSLGGLAGTDTQYF. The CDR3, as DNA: TGCGCCAGCAGCTTGGGGGGACTAGCGGGCACAGATACGCAGTATTTT.

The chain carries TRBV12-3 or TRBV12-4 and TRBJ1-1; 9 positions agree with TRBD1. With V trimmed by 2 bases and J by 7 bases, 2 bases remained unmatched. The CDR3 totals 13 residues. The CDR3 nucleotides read TGTGCCAGCAGTTTATACAGGGGGCTTGAAGCTTTCTTT. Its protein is CASSLYRGLEAFF.

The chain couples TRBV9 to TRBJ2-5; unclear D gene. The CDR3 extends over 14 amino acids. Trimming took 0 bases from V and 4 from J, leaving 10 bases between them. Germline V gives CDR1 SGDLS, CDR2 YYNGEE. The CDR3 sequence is CASSVGHGPETQYF. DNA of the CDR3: TGTGCCAGCAGCGTAGGACATGGGCCAGAGACCCAGTACTTC.

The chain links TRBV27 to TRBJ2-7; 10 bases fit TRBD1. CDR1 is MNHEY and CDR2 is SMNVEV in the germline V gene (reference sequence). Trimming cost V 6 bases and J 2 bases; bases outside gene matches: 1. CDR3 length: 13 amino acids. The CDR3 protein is CASRDRGTYEQYF. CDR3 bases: TGTGCCAGCAGGGACAGGGGGACCTACGAGCAGTACTTC.

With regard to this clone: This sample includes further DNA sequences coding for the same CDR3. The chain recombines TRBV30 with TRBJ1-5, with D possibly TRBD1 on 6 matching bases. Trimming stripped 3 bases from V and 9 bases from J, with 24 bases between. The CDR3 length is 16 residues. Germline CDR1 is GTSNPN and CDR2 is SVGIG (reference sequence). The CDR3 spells CAWSGGGVRSGGPQHF. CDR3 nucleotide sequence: TGTGCCTGGAGCGGTGGGGGCGTGAGGTCAGGTGGGCCCCAGCATTTT. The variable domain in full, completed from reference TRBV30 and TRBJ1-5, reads SQTIHQWPATLVQPVGSPLSLECTVEGTSNPNLYWYRQAAGRGLQLLFYSVGIGQISSEVPQNLSASRPQDRQFILSSKKLLLSDSGFYLCAWSGGGVRSGGPQHFGDGTRLSIL.

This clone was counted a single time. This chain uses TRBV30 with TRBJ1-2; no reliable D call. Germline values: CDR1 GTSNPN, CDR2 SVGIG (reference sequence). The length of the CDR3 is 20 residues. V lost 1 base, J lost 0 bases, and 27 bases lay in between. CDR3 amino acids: CAWSGVHHKGGAPSNYGYTF. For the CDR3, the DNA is TGTGCCTGGAGTGGGGTCCATCATAAAGGAGGCGCACCATCTAACTATGGCTACACCTTC.

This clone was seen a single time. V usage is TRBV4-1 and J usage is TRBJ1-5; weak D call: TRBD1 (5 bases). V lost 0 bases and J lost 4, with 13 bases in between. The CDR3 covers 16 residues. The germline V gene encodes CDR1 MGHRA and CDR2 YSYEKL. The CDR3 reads CASSQEPKGWNQPQHF. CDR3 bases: TGCGCCAGCAGCCAAGAGCCCAAGGGGTGGAATCAGCCCCAGCATTTT.

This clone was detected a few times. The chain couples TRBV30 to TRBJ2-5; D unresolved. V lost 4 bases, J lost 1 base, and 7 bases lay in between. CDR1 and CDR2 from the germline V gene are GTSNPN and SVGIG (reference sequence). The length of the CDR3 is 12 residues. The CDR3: CAWNDIQETQYF. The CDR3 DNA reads TGTGCCTGGAACGACATCCAAGAGACCCAGTACTTC.

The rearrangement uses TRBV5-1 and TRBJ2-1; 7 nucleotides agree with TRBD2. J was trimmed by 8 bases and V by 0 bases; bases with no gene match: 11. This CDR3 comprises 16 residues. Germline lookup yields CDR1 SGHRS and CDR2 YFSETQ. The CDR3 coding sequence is TGCGCCAGCAGCTTGGCCGGTACCCCCCGGGGGGATGAGCAGTTCTTC. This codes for CASSLAGTPRGDEQFF.

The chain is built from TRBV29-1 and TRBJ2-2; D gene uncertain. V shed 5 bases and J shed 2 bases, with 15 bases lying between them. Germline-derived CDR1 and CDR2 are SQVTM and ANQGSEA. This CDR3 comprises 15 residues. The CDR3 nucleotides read TGCAGCGTTTTTCTATCACAGAAAAACACCGGGGAGCTGTTTTTT. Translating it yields CSVFLSQKNTGELFF.